This TCR beta chain came from a study of shared clonotypes between healthy human individuals. Study-wide results and caveats: In having few donors, the study represented limited genetic and exposure-history diversity.

Details on this clone: What it binds is not known.

This CDR3 comprises 15 residues. Trimming at V came to 1 base and at J to 6 bases, leaving 3 bases not matched to a gene. Germline CDR1 is LNHDA and CDR2 is SQIVND (reference sequence). Running of the assay took place at deep level. Every immunoSEQ plate was one replicate of a subset's evenly spread DNA. Sequencing used immunoSEQ multiplex PCR; TCRdb keeps in-frame clones, though not all of them. In the table there are 450,000 to 600,000 clones, 79% of which are singletons. The TCR comes from a woman in her thirties or forties in good health. Some clones in this sample may be carry-over from other donors' samples. The sequencing sample was made of PBMCs. V gene TRBV19 combines with J gene TRBJ1-5; 10 nucleotides match TRBD1. In DNA, the CDR3 is TGTGCCAGTAGTATAGGACAGGGGGCAGCTCAGCCCCAGCATTTT. Residues: CASSIGQGAAQPQHF.